A selection of T cell receptor beta chains follows, all from one sample in a study of shared clonotypes between healthy human individuals. Here immunoSEQ multiplex PCR was the method, and the copy in TCRdb shows in-frame clones only, minus some. The sample holds more than 2 million clones; roughly 95% are singletons and the top ten take 0.1% to 0.15%. The material sequenced was naive CD4+ T cells sorted from blood. The receptors were sampled from a man aged 18 to 30 in good health. Each CDR3 is given with its conserved first and last residue. D genes are given only for firm matches. The size entry is marked missing in some rows and otherwise reads once, few, many or a size class.

v_call,cdr3_length,clone_size,j_call,d_call,cdr3_aa,cdr3_nt
TRBV28,16,.,TRBJ1-5,TRBD1,CASTTPGQGNNQPQHF,TGTGCCAGCACAACACCCGGACAGGGAAACAATCAGCCCCAGCATTTT
TRBV19,15,.,TRBJ1-6,TRBD1,CASRDRGQYGSPLHF,TGTGCCAGTAGGGACAGGGGTCAATATGGTTCACCCCTCCACTTT
TRBV18,15,.,TRBJ2-7,.,CASSPLPGSSYEQYF,TGTGCCAGCTCACCACTCCCCGGGAGCTCCTACGAGCAGTACTTC
TRBV18,13,.,TRBJ1-4,.,CASSGMMDEKLFF,TGTGCCAGCTCAGGGATGATGGATGAAAAACTGTTTTTT
TRBV4-1,14,.,TRBJ1-5,.,CASSLPDTNQPQHF,TGCGCCAGCAGCCTTCCGGACACAAACCAGCCCCAGCATTTT
TRBV19,15,.,TRBJ1-2,TRBD1,CASTQGAFSAYGYTF,TGTGCCAGTACCCAGGGGGCCTTCTCCGCGTATGGCTACACCTTC
TRBV29-1,13,.,TRBJ2-7,.,CSVGGTVTYEQYF,TGCAGCGTGGGGGGGACAGTGACCTACGAGCAGTACTTC
TRBV7-8,18,.,TRBJ1-5,.,CASSLARGSGASNQPQHF,TGTGCCAGCAGCTTAGCGCGGGGTTCGGGGGCGAGCAATCAGCCCCAGCATTTT
TRBV28,14,.,TRBJ2-5,.,CASSRGGGQETQYF,TGTGCCAGCAGCCGGGGAGGAGGGCAAGAGACCCAGTACTTC
TRBV27,15,.,TRBJ1-5,.,CASSLSFTANQPQHF,TGTGCCAGCAGTTTATCGTTCACAGCAAATCAGCCCCAGCATTTT
TRBV21-1,13,.,TRBJ2-7,.,CASSIARSYEQYF,TGTGCCAGCAGCATAGCGCGCTCCTACGAGCAGTACTTC
TRBV2,14,.,TRBJ2-5,.,CASQTRMYQETQYF,TGTGCCAGCCAAACTAGGATGTACCAAGAGACCCAGTACTTC
TRBV6-5,15,.,TRBJ1-1,.,CASSYGRGVSGEAFF,TGTGCCAGCAGTTACGGCCGAGGGGTTTCTGGTGAAGCTTTCTTT
TRBV2,15,.,TRBJ2-3,.,CASSDSGVQIRRQYF,TGTGCCAGCAGTGACTCGGGGGTGCAGATACGCAGGCAGTATTTT
TRBV28,14,.,TRBJ1-1,.,CASTSVPMNTEAFF,TGTGCCAGCACCTCAGTACCGATGAACACTGAAGCTTTCTTT
TRBV18,13,once,TRBJ1-5,TRBD1,CASSPGTDQPQHF,TGTGCCAGCTCACCTGGGACAGACCAGCCCCAGCATTTT
TRBV10-3,12,.,TRBJ2-7,.,CAISPDSNEQYF,TGTGCCATCAGTCCCGACTCTAACGAGCAGTACTTC
TRBV10-3,14,few,TRBJ1-6,TRBD1,CAIAPGQRNSPLHF,TGTGCCATAGCCCCGGGACAGCGGAATTCACCCCTCCACTTT
TRBV7-2,14,.,TRBJ2-7,.,CASSRDSTNREQYF,TGTGCCAGCAGCCGGGACTCGACTAACAGGGAGCAGTACTTC
TRBV4-1,14,.,TRBJ2-7,TRBD2,CASSQAAGDYEQYF,TGCGCCAGCAGCCAGGCAGCGGGAGATTACGAGCAGTACTTC
TRBV30,13,.,TRBJ1-6,.,CVCQTENNSPLHF,TGTGTGTGCCAGACTGAGAATAATTCGCCCCTCCACTTT
TRBV7-8,15,.,TRBJ2-7,TRBD1,CASSLSRDSSYEQYF,TGTGCCAGCAGCCTGAGCCGGGACAGCTCCTACGAGCAGTACTTC
TRBV29-1,11,.,TRBJ1-2,.,CSAGHAGGYTF,TGCAGCGCAGGGCATGCCGGCGGCTACACCTTC
TRBV18,13,.,TRBJ2-5,.,CASSPGTQETQYF,TGTGCCAGCTCACCCGGGACTCAAGAGACCCAGTACTTC
TRBV18,14,.,TRBJ2-7,TRBD2,CASSPPSGRAEQYF,TGTGCCAGCTCACCACCTAGCGGGAGGGCCGAGCAGTACTTC
TRBV7-9,13,.,TRBJ1-1,.,CASSLVRGPEAFF,TGTGCCAGCAGCTTAGTAAGGGGACCCGAAGCTTTCTTT
TRBV29-1,15,.,TRBJ2-1,.,CSVGSRQARRDEQFF,TGCAGCGTCGGATCTAGACAGGCTCGGCGGGATGAGCAGTTCTTC
TRBV6-1,13,.,TRBJ1-2,TRBD1,CASRQGTERGYTF,TGTGCCAGCAGGCAAGGGACAGAGAGGGGCTACACCTTC
TRBV28,16,.,TRBJ1-1,TRBD1,CASSTRGTGAFDEAFF,TGTGCCAGCAGTACTCGGGGGACAGGGGCTTTCGATGAAGCTTTCTTT
TRBV6-1,15,.,TRBJ1-6,.,CATRQASAVNSPLHF,TGTGCCACACGACAGGCCTCGGCTGTCAATTCACCCCTCCACTTT
TRBV4-1,15,.,TRBJ2-1,.,CASSQRWLAVNEQFF,TGCGCCAGCAGCCAAAGGTGGCTAGCCGTGAATGAGCAGTTCTTC
TRBV9,16,.,TRBJ1-6,TRBD1,CASGPLSTGLNSPLHF,TGTGCCAGCGGACCCTTGTCGACAGGGTTGAATTCACCCCTCCACTTT
TRBV11-2,11,.,TRBJ2-7,.,CASSFTHEQYF,TGTGCCAGCAGTTTCACTCACGAGCAGTACTTC
TRBV7-2,12,.,TRBJ2-3,.,CASSGFTDTQYF,TGTGCCAGCAGCGGCTTCACAGATACGCAGTATTTT
TRBV6-1,15,.,TRBJ1-3,TRBD1,CASRDRGDSGNTIYF,TGTGCCAGCAGAGACAGGGGTGACTCTGGAAACACCATATATTTT
TRBV7-2,12,.,TRBJ2-7,.,CASSKSSYEQYF,TGTGCCAGCAGCAAGAGCTCCTACGAGCAGTACTTC
TRBV15,15,.,TRBJ2-1,TRBD1,CATSSRDRGYNEQFF,TGTGCCACCAGCAGCCGGGACAGGGGGTACAATGAGCAGTTCTTC
TRBV5-1,15,.,TRBJ2-2,.,CASSELQGGAGELFF,TGCGCCAGCAGCGAGCTACAGGGAGGGGCCGGGGAGCTGTTTTTT
TRBV28,13,.,TRBJ1-2,.,CASSRPAVYGYTF,TGTGCCAGCAGTCGGCCGGCCGTATATGGCTACACCTTC
TRBV2,15,.,TRBJ2-2,TRBD1,CASSSQGAPTGELFF,TGTGCCAGCAGTAGCCAGGGGGCGCCCACCGGGGAGCTGTTTTTT
TRBV19,16,.,TRBJ1-2,.,CASSKGTTNFNYGYTF,TGTGCTTCGAGCAAGGGGACCACGAACTTTAACTATGGCTACACCTTC
TRBV28,12,many,TRBJ1-3,.,CASSSRGQTIYF,TGTGCCAGCAGTTCCCGGGGTCAGACCATATATTTT
TRBV2,13,.,TRBJ2-1,TRBD2,CASRTSGADEQFF,TGTGCCAGTAGGACTAGCGGGGCGGATGAGCAGTTCTTC
TRBV28,14,.,TRBJ1-2,.,CASSPPPQYLSYTF,TGTGCCAGCAGTCCACCACCCCAGTACCTAAGCTACACCTTC
TRBV5-6,14,.,TRBJ1-6,.,CASSLKGPNSPLHF,TGTGCCAGCAGCTTGAAGGGACCAAATTCACCCCTCCACTTT
TRBV10-3,14,.,TRBJ2-7,TRBD1,CAIRGGQGSYEQYF,TGTGCCATCAGGGGAGGACAGGGTTCCTACGAGCAGTACTTC
TRBV5-1,16,.,TRBJ2-2,.,CASSLRRADYTGELFF,TGCGCCAGCAGCTTGCGGCGGGCCGATTACACCGGGGAGCTGTTTTTT
TRBV7-6,16,.,TRBJ2-3,TRBD2,CASSVRTSGSADTQYF,TGTGCCAGCAGCGTTAGGACTAGCGGGAGTGCGGATACGCAGTATTTT
TRBV14,13,once,TRBJ2-7,.,CASSQSLVGEQYF,TGTGCCAGCAGCCAAAGTCTAGTTGGCGAGCAGTACTTC
TRBV15,16,.,TRBJ2-1,TRBD1,CATSRETGLNYNEQFF,TGTGCCACCAGCAGAGAGACAGGGCTGAACTACAATGAGCAGTTCTTC
TRBV5-1,14,.,TRBJ2-7,TRBD2,CASRKEGGLGEQYF,TGCGCCAGCAGAAAAGAAGGGGGACTAGGGGAGCAGTACTTC
TRBV27,16,.,TRBJ2-5,.,CASRPYWASKQETQYF,TGTGCCAGCAGGCCCTATTGGGCTAGCAAACAAGAGACCCAGTACTTC
TRBV9,15,.,TRBJ2-7,.,CASSPRDIPSYEQYF,TGTGCCAGCAGCCCTCGGGACATCCCCTCCTACGAGCAGTACTTC
TRBV5-4,14,.,TRBJ2-7,TRBD2,CASSPSGRRHEQYF,TGTGCCAGCAGCCCTAGCGGGAGACGACACGAGCAGTACTTC
TRBV5-6,16,.,TRBJ2-1,TRBD2,CASSLDVGRASSEQFF,TGTGCCAGCAGCTTGGACGTCGGGAGGGCCTCTAGTGAGCAGTTCTTC
TRBV6-5,15,.,TRBJ1-5,TRBD1,CASSYSGTGDQPQHF,TGTGCCAGCAGTTACTCAGGGACAGGGGATCAGCCCCAGCATTTT
TRBV11-2,16,.,TRBJ1-6,.,CASSLDVGLSNSPLHF,TGTGCCAGCAGCTTAGATGTCGGCCTGAGTAATTCACCCCTCCACTTT
TRBV7-9,12,.,TRBJ1-2,.,CASSRGDYGYTF,TGTGCCAGCAGCCGGGGGGACTATGGCTACACCTTC
TRBV29-1,13,.,TRBJ1-1,.,CSVCWGGCTEAFF,TGCAGCGTGTGCTGGGGGGGATGCACTGAAGCTTTCTTT
TRBV5-4,17,.,TRBJ2-1,TRBD2,CASSLGLAPRRDNEQFF,TGTGCCAGCAGCCTCGGACTAGCCCCACGGCGGGACAATGAGCAGTTCTTC